This T cell receptor beta chain was obtained from a study of response to subunit inactivated influenza vaccine (dated by TCRdb to 2016 to 2019). Looking at the study overall: The study used deep quantitative T cell receptor repertoire profiling to track responses to a trivalent subunit inactivated influenza vaccine. On the study overall, not on this receptor specifically: The authors proposed that each seasonal influenza vaccination may bring in only a limited number of new T cells.

This clonotype was counted only a few times. There is no known antigen for this receptor. No quality values exist for individual bases; no much larger clone is one base distant. V trim: 1 base; J trim: 7 bases; unmatched bases: 12. Inclusive of the bounding cysteine and phenylalanine, the CDR3 is 15 residues long. Of the read, only the CDR3 DNA is kept; its 45 bases are in frame from base 1. CDR1 and CDR2 are read off the germline V gene as SQVTM and ANQGSEA. The library was generated by RT-PCR. For sequencing, an Illumina HiSeq 2500 was employed. TCRdb ran its own pipeline on the public reads, namely fastp trimming at Q25 and MiXCR clone calling, and kept in-frame beta chains. Each entry merges the rows of one CDR3 protein and shows their most common DNA and genes. Across this sample there are under 850,000 distinct CDR3 sequences, with under 20% seen only once. The top ten clones comprise roughly a tenth of the sample.

The material sequenced was PBMCs from blood, taken more than 4 days after vaccination. Recombination linked TRBV29-1 to TRBJ2-7, with 8 bases matching TRBD2. The receptor comes from a man aged 50 or older who received an inactivated influenza vaccine. Donor details come from another sample of the same person, matched by shared clones. The DNA sequence follows: TGCAGCGTTGAAGTTTTGCAGGGACTAGGAATGGAGCAGTACTTC. It is translated as CSVEVLQGLGMEQYF.